Presented here are 3 T cell receptor beta chains from one specimen sequenced in a study of control samples from healthy donors and cancer patients. Data came from immunoSEQ multiplex PCR; TCRdb stores just in-frame clones and leaves some out. This table has about 89,000 clones, 85% to 90% appearing once. Sequencing used blood. The receptors were sampled from a woman between 40 and 50 years old in good health.

This chain links TRBV5-4 with TRBJ2-2, with 15 bases identical to TRBD2. Germline V CDR1 and CDR2: SGHNT, YYREEE (reference sequence). V shed 4 bases and J 8 bases; nucleotides not matched to a gene: 6. This CDR3 is 16 amino acids long. The CDR3 bases are TGTGCCAGCAGCGCGGGACTAGCGGGGGGCAGGGGGGAGCTGTTTTTT. Encoded protein: CASSAGLAGGRGELFF.

The chain links TRBV12-5 to TRBJ1-2; the D gene is possibly TRBD1 (6 bases). Germline lookup yields CDR1 LGHNT and CDR2 FRNRAP. This CDR3 has 14 amino acids. The CDR3 sequence: CGVGGRAANYGYTF. CDR3 DNA: TGTGGTGTCGGGGGGCGAGCGGCTAACTATGGCTACACCTTC. The whole variable domain, filled in from reference TRBV12-5 and TRBJ1-2, reads DARVTQTPRHKVTEMGQEVTMRCQPILGHNTVFWYRQTMMQGLELLAYFRNRAPLDDSGMPKDRFSAEMPDATLATLKIQPSEPRDSAVYFCGVGGRAANYGYTFGSGTRLTVV.

The DNA for the CDR3 is TGTGCCACCAGCCAACTGAGAGGGACAGGGGGTTCAGATACGCAGTATTTT. It encodes CATSQLRGTGGSDTQYF. V is TRBV24-1 and J is TRBJ2-3; 11 nucleotides match TRBD1. CDR1 and CDR2 from the germline V gene are KGHDR and SFDVKD. The ends lost 7 bases at V and 4 bases at J; junction bases unmatched: 12. CDR3 length equals 17 residues.